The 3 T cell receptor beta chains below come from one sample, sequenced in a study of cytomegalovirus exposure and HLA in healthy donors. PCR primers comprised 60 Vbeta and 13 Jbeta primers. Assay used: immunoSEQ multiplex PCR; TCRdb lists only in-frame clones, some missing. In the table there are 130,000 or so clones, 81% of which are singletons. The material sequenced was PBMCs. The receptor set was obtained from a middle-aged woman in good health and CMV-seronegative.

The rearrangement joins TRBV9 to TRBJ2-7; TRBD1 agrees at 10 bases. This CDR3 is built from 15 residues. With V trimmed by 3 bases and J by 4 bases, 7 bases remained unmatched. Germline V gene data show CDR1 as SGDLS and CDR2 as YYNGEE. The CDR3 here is CASSAAGQGFYEQYF. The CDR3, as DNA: TGTGCCAGCAGCGCAGCGGGACAGGGGTTTTACGAGCAGTACTTC.

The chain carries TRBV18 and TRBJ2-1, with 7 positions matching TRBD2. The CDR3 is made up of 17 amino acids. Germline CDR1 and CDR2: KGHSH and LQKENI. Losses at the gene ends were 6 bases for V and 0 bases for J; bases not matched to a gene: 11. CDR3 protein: CASSPSLAGSSYNEQFF. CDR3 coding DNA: TGTGCCAGCTCTCCTTCTTTAGCGGGTAGCTCCTACAATGAGCAGTTCTTC.

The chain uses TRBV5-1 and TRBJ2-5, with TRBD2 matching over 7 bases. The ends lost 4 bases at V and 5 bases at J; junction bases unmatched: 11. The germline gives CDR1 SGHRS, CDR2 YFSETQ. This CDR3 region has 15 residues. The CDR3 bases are TGCGCCAGCAGCGCTGGACTAGAAGTTCGCGAGACCCAGTACTTC. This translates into CASSAGLEVRETQYF.